One and the same sample provided the 7 T cell receptor beta chains below, sequenced in a study of blood T cell repertoires in COVID-19. TCRdb keeps only in-frame clones here, not all; method: immunoSEQ multiplex PCR. The table has 230,000 or so clones, roughly four fifths seen once. The sequencing input was PBMCs or T cells enriched from blood (not recorded which). All receptors come from a man aged 50 to 60 who had recovered from COVID-19.

V and J are TRBV11-2 and TRBJ2-1; D call uncertain. The CDR3 contains 17 residues. In germline, CDR1 is SGHAT, CDR2 FQNNGV. V lost 3 bases, J lost 4 bases, and 19 bases lay in between. CDR3 coding DNA: TGTGCCAGCAGCTTTCATGACCGGCCAGGATCATACAATGAGCAGTTCTTC. Residues: CASSFHDRPGSYNEQFF.

The table lists this clone with a few counts. A junction boundary mismatches the germline segment, possibly from a read error. The chain recombines TRBV11-2 with TRBJ2-7; TRBD1 matches 7 bases. Germline V CDR1 and CDR2: SGHAT, FQNNGV. The CDR3 is 11 residues long. CDR3 in DNA: TGTGCCAGCAGCATCGGACAGGTGAGGTTCTTC. This translates into CASSIGQVRFF.

This chain connects TRBV9 to TRBJ1-5; 8 nucleotides agree with TRBD1. The length of the CDR3 is 16 residues. V dropped 4 bases and J dropped 2; count of bases not matched to a gene: 8. The V gene's germline CDR1 is SGDLS and CDR2 YYNGEE. CDR3 sequence reads: CASSPRTGKGNQPQHF. DNA for the CDR3: TGTGCCAGCAGCCCCCGGACAGGGAAAGGCAATCAGCCCCAGCATTTT.

The chain uses TRBV12-3 or TRBV12-4 and TRBJ2-5; D is possibly TRBD2 (5 bases). The V end was cut by 3 bases, the J end by 7 bases, with 12 bases between. This CDR3 is built from 13 residues. CDR3 bases: TGTGCCAGCAGTTTTGGAGGCCCCCGGACCCAGTACTTC. It codes for CASSFGGPRTQYF.

This clone was seen more than once but under ten times. The chain carries TRBV19 and TRBJ1-5, with TRBD1 matching 8 bases. V dropped 3 bases and J dropped 7; count of bases not matched to a gene: 2. This CDR3 contains 13 residues. The germline V gene has CDR1 LNHDA and CDR2 SQIVND (reference sequence). CDR3 amino acids: CASSIDRGQPQHF. The CDR3 DNA reads TGTGCCAGTAGTATCGACAGGGGACAGCCCCAGCATTTT.

The genes are TRBV6-5 and TRBJ2-7; 9 nucleotides align to TRBD1. Germline CDR1 MNHEY, CDR2 SVGAGI. This CDR3 is 15 amino acids long. The J segment lost 3 bases and the V segment lost 5 bases, leaving 8 bases of the junction unmatched. CDR3 sequence (DNA): TGTGCCAGCAGTCGTCCGGGACAGGGTAACTACGAGCAGTACTTC. Residues: CASSRPGQGNYEQYF.

The chain has TRBV19 and TRBJ1-5, with 8 bases identical to TRBD1. The V gene end was trimmed by 0 bases and the J gene end by 6 bases; junction bases not matched to a gene: 4. This CDR3 comprises 15 residues. CDR1 and CDR2 (germline): LNHDA, SQIVND (reference sequence). The CDR3 loop reads CASSIEDREGQPQHF. The CDR3 DNA sequence: TGTGCCAGTAGTATAGAGGACAGGGAGGGTCAGCCCCAGCATTTT.